These 18 T cell receptor beta chains came from one sample sequenced in a study of blood T cell repertoires in COVID-19. Sequenced by immunoSEQ multiplex PCR; TCRdb stores in-frame clones only, minus some. The repertoire holds hundreds of thousands of clones, nearly 90% seen once, with around 0.96% in the top ten. Sequenced sample: peripheral blood. These receptors were taken from a woman between 40 and 55 years old with COVID-19, enrolled during active disease.

The chain has TRBV7-6 and TRBJ2-5; TRBD2 matches 12 bases. CDR3 size: 21 residues. V dropped 4 bases and J dropped 4; count of bases not matched to a gene: 22. Germline V lookup: CDR1 SGHVS, CDR2 FNYEAQ. CDR3 coding DNA: TGTGCCAGCAGCTCCCCGCAACCTAGCGGGGGGGCGTCTCGAATCAGAGAGACCCAGTACTTC. This sequence encodes CASSSPQPSGGASRIRETQYF.

The chain couples TRBV7-2 to TRBJ1-1; perhaps TRBD1 as D (5 bases). CDR1 and CDR2 from the germline V gene are SGHTA and FQGNSA. The V end lost 3 bases, the J end lost 0 bases, and 11 bases lay between the germline ends. This CDR3 region has 15 residues. The CDR3 region is CASSFGGGMNTEAFF. In DNA, the CDR3 is TGTGCCAGCAGCTTTGGGGGAGGGATGAACACTGAAGCTTTCTTT.

V usage is TRBV7-9 and J usage is TRBJ2-5, with TRBD1 as a possible D gene (5 bases). The V gene lost 0 bases and the J gene lost 5 bases, with 19 bases spanning the gap. CDR1 and CDR2 (germline): SEHNR, FQNEAQ (reference sequence). The CDR3 is made up of 17 amino acids. DNA for the CDR3: TGTGCCAGCAGCTTAGCGCCCTCTAGGGATAAGGGGGAGACCCAGTACTTC. Its translation is CASSLAPSRDKGETQYF.

The gene calls are TRBV28 and TRBJ1-5, with D perhaps matching TRBD1 (5 bases). V lost 5 bases and J lost 4, with 15 bases in between. This CDR3 has 15 residues. Germline V gene sequence: CDR1 MDHEN, CDR2 SYDVKM. Here the CDR3 reads CASSPTQQVNQPQHF. CDR3 bases: TGTGCCAGCAGTCCTACTCAACAGGTTAATCAGCCCCAGCATTTT.

The chain is built from TRBV16 and TRBJ2-1; D might be TRBD1 (6 bases). Trimming took 4 bases from V and 15 from J, leaving 16 bases between them. CDR1 is KGHSY, CDR2 FQNENV, per germline. The CDR3 contains 12 residues. CDR3 nucleotides: TGTGCCAGCAGCCGAGCGCAGGGGCAACTGTTCTTC. This sequence encodes CASSRAQGQLFF.

V gene TRBV28 combines with J gene TRBJ1-2, with D possibly being TRBD1 (5 bases). CDR1 MDHEN and CDR2 SYDVKM come from the germline V gene. Trimming cost V 7 bases and J 2 bases, with 8 bases left between them. This CDR3 contains 12 residues. The DNA for the CDR3 is TGTGCCAGCACTCCAGGGAACTATGGCTACACCTTC. It codes for CASTPGNYGYTF.

This chain joins TRBV9 and TRBJ1-4, with 9 bases that match TRBD1. The CDR3 length is 16 residues. J gave up 0 bases and V 4 bases, and 4 bases lay outside the gene matches. Germline V gene sequence: CDR1 SGDLS, CDR2 YYNGEE. For the CDR3, the DNA is TGTGCCAGCAGCTTAGGACAGGGGACAACTAATGAAAAACTGTTTTTT. Its protein is CASSLGQGTTNEKLFF.

This sequence joins TRBV4-1 and TRBJ2-3; D is perhaps TRBD2 (8 bases). Germline V lookup: CDR1 MGHRA, CDR2 YSYEKL. The V gene lost 9 bases and the J gene lost 1 base, with 17 bases spanning the gap. The length of the CDR3 is 15 residues. CDR3 bases: TGCGCCAGTCGACCGGGAGGGGGCGGCACAGATACGCAGTATTTT. It is translated as CASRPGGGGTDTQYF.

In its sample, this clone was seen once. V gene TRBV28 combines with J gene TRBJ1-2; no definite D call. Germline V gene lookup returns CDR1 MDHEN and CDR2 SYDVKM. The CDR3 spans 12 residues. Deletions cut 2 bases from V and 8 bases from J, with 9 bases between. The CDR3 is CASSLGLFGYTF. CDR3 nucleotide sequence: TGTGCCAGCAGTTTAGGACTCTTCGGCTACACCTTC.

The chain employs TRBV10-1 and TRBJ2-7, with 7 bases that match TRBD1. Germline-derived CDR1 and CDR2 are WNHNN and SYGVQD (reference sequence). CDR3 size: 13 residues. Unmatched junction bases numbered 10, after V lost 10 bases and J lost 4 bases. DNA for the CDR3: TGCGCCACCCTAACCGGGACAGCATACGAGCAGTACTTC. Translating gives CATLTGTAYEQYF.

The V gene is TRBV14, the J gene TRBJ1-4, with 7 positions matching TRBD1. The CDR3 totals 14 residues. Germline V gene lookup returns CDR1 SGHDN and CDR2 FVKESK. V gave up 4 bases and J gave up 5 bases; unmatched junction bases: 4. This chain's CDR3 is CASSPQGGNEKLFF. CDR3 DNA sequence: TGTGCCAGCAGCCCCCAGGGGGGCAATGAAAAACTGTTTTTT.

V usage is TRBV28 and J usage is TRBJ2-7, with a weak D call TRBD2 (6 bases). Per the germline V gene, CDR1 is MDHEN and CDR2 is SYDVKM. The CDR3 has 13 residues. Between the trimmed V and J ends, which lost 8 bases and 4 bases, there was a span of 15 bases. CDR3 residues: CASARSGLYEQYF. Here the CDR3 DNA reads TGTGCCAGCGCCCGCAGCGGGCTTTACGAGCAGTACTTC.

This sequence joins TRBV21-1 and TRBJ2-7; the D segment call TRBD1 is taken from the table without a DNA check. TRBV21-1 is recorded as a pseudogene. The length of the CDR3 is 17 residues. As DNA, the CDR3 is TGTGCCAGCAGCTCACCCTGTGGGGGCCGTAGCTCCTACGAGCAGTACTTC. This codes for CASSSPCGGRSSYEQYF.

About this clone itself: Other DNA variants within this sample encode the same CDR3. The V call is TRBV18, the J call TRBJ1-1, with a weak D call TRBD1 (5 bases). Germline V gene data show CDR1 as KGHSH and CDR2 as LQKENI. This CDR3 spans 14 amino acids. The V gene lost 1 base and the J gene lost 5 bases, with 11 bases spanning the gap. CDR3 sequence: CASSPRGGGTEAFF. CDR3 DNA: TGTGCCAGCTCACCACGGGGCGGAGGGACTGAAGCTTTCTTT.

Comments on this clone: Distinct nucleotide sequences in the sample also encode this CDR3. The chain is built from TRBV18 and TRBJ1-4; 9 bases match TRBD1. This CDR3 has 15 amino acids. The germline gives CDR1 KGHSH, CDR2 LQKENI. The junction had 9 bases not matched to a gene; V was cut back by 6 bases and J by 7 bases. This chain's CDR3 is CASSTGTGFSEKLFF. In nucleotides, the CDR3 is TGTGCCAGCTCCACTGGGACAGGGTTCTCTGAAAAACTGTTTTTT.

The V gene is TRBV29-1, the J gene TRBJ1-2; the match to TRBD1 covers 8 bases. V shed 7 bases, J shed 8 bases, and the junction held 12 bases outside the gene matches. This CDR3 region has 13 residues. Germline V gene lookup returns CDR1 SQVTM and CDR2 ANQGSEA. For the CDR3, the DNA is TGCAGCGCCCGGGACAGGACAGCTGAAGGCTACACCTTC. Protein sequence: CSARDRTAEGYTF.

The chain combines TRBV7-9 with TRBJ2-5; 7 nucleotides align to TRBD1. This CDR3 comprises 16 residues. J gave up 1 base and V 4 bases, and 9 bases lay outside the gene matches. CDR1 is SEHNR and CDR2 is FQNEAQ in the germline V gene (reference sequence). The CDR3 sequence: CASSSRGRGIQETQYF. The CDR3 DNA reads TGTGCCAGCAGCTCTAGGGGGCGAGGAATCCAAGAGACCCAGTACTTC. The full variable domain, with the rest looked up from reference TRBV7-9 and TRBJ2-5, is DTGVSQNPRHKITKRGQNVTFRCDPISEHNRLYWYRQTLGQGPEFLTYFQNEAQLEKSRLLSDRFSAERPKGSFSTLEIQRTEQGDSAMYLCASSSRGRGIQETQYFGPGTRLLVL.

The V call is TRBV12-5, the J call TRBJ1-1; possible D gene TRBD1, 6 bases. The CDR3 covers 14 residues. V was cut by 6 bases and J by 10 bases, with 21 bases left in between. The germline gives CDR1 LGHNT, CDR2 FRNRAP. The CDR3 protein is CASGDTETGMVAFF. As DNA, the CDR3 is TGTGCTAGTGGCGATACTGAAACAGGGATGGTAGCTTTCTTT.